The 15 T cell receptor beta chains below all came from one sample that was sequenced in a study of shared T cell receptors in the human thymus. Here immunoSEQ multiplex PCR was the method, and the copy in TCRdb shows in-frame clones only, minus some. Counted here are roughly 560,000 clones, approximately 80% occurring once; the ten biggest clones make up 0.013%. The sample also formed part of further work on human thymus T cells.

The material sequenced was thymocytes. All receptors come from a boy under two years old with a congenital heart defect.

The genes are TRBV29-1 and TRBJ1-2, with 11 bases aligning to TRBD1. The CDR3 has 15 amino acids. In germline, CDR1 is SQVTM, CDR2 ANQGSEA. Here the CDR3 DNA reads TGCAGTGCTTTAAACCAACCGGGACAGGGGGATGGCTACACCTTC. Protein sequence: CSALNQPGQGDGYTF. The full variable domain, its missing parts supplied by reference TRBV29-1 and TRBJ1-2, is SAVISQKPSRDICQRGTSLTIQCQVDSQVTMMFWYRQQPGQSLTLIATANQGSEATYESGFVIDKFPISRPNLTFSTLTVSNMSPEDSSIYLCSALNQPGQGDGYTFGSGTRLTVV.

The chain links TRBV21-1 to TRBJ2-1; the table names TRBD1, a call not compared with the DNA. TRBV21-1 has pseudogene status. The CDR3 length is 17 residues. The CDR3 here is CASSKSLRDRRYNEQFF. The CDR3 region has the DNA TGTGCCAGCAGCAAAAGCCTCCGGGACAGGCGGTACAATGAGCAGTTCTTC.

This rearrangement joins TRBV18 to TRBJ1-1; TRBD1 matches 8 bases. Trimming at V came to 3 bases and at J to 4 bases, leaving 4 bases not matched to a gene. Germline V gene data show CDR1 as KGHSH and CDR2 as LQKENI. The length of the CDR3 is 14 residues. CDR3 residues: CASSPRTGSTEAFF. The CDR3 nucleotides are TGTGCCAGCTCACCCCGGACAGGGAGCACTGAAGCTTTCTTT.

The DNA of the CDR3 is TGTGCCAGCAGTTTCGGGGACAGGGGGCTATACGAGCAGTACTTC. Encoded protein: CASSFGDRGLYEQYF. The rearrangement joins TRBV27 to TRBJ2-7, with 12 bases lining up with TRBD1. The trim removed 3 bases at V and 4 bases at J, leaving 4 bases unmatched. The CDR3 has 15 residues. The germline CDR1 and CDR2 sequences are MNHEY and SMNVEV (reference sequence).

The chain couples TRBV2 to TRBJ1-2, with D possibly being TRBD1 (5 bases). The V end lost 8 bases, the J end lost 4 bases, and 23 bases lay between the germline ends. CDR1 is SNHLY, CDR2 FYNNEI, per germline. The CDR3 runs 16 residues. The DNA for the CDR3 is TGTGCCAGCGGTGGGGGAGCAAGGGTCTGGGGCTATGGCTACACCTTC. This encodes CASGGGARVWGYGYTF.

The rearrangement links TRBV10-3 to TRBJ1-5, with TRBD1 identical over 9 bases. Germline V gene sequence: CDR1 ENHRY, CDR2 SYGVKD. Trimming at V came to 2 bases and at J to 5 bases, leaving 7 bases not matched to a gene. CDR3 size: 16 residues. CDR3 DNA: TGTGCCATCAGTGAGCCACCGGGACAGGGCCATCAGCCCCAGCATTTT. Amino acids: CAISEPPGQGHQPQHF.

V is TRBV7-9 and J is TRBJ1-1; 10 nucleotides match TRBD1. The CDR3 runs 16 residues. V trimming: 5 bases; J trimming: 3 bases; junction bases outside the gene matches: 9. Germline lookup yields CDR1 SEHNR and CDR2 FQNEAQ (reference sequence). The DNA of the CDR3 is TGTGCCAGCAGCACTCTCCGACAGGGGGCGGACACTGAAGCTTTCTTT. Its translation is CASSTLRQGADTEAFF.

Here the CDR3 reads CASSQSDRANGYTF. The DNA for the CDR3 is TGCGCCAGCAGCCAATCGGACAGGGCGAATGGCTACACCTTC. The chain combines TRBV4-1 with TRBJ1-2; 8 bases align to TRBD1. CDR1 and CDR2 from the germline V gene are MGHRA and YSYEKL. CDR3 length: 14 residues. Trimming cost V 2 bases and J 6 bases; bases outside gene matches: 5.

The chain employs TRBV4-2 and TRBJ2-3; 12 bases map to TRBD2. Trimming cost V 4 bases and J 5 bases; bases outside gene matches: 7. This CDR3 is built from 16 residues. Germline V lookup: CDR1 LGHNA, CDR2 YNFKEQ. Here the CDR3 DNA reads TGTGCCAGCAGCCCGAGACTAGCGGGAGTTGTAGATACGCAGTATTTT. This encodes CASSPRLAGVVDTQYF.

The chain carries TRBV9 and TRBJ2-3, with D perhaps TRBD2 (5 bases). The V end lost 0 bases, the J end lost 1 base, and 9 bases lay between the germline ends. Looked up from germline, CDR1 is SGDLS and CDR2 is YYNGEE. The CDR3 is 15 amino acids. The CDR3: CASSVEASRTDTQYF. CDR3 bases: TGTGCCAGCAGCGTAGAGGCTAGCCGCACAGATACGCAGTATTTT.

The V gene is TRBV14, the J gene TRBJ2-1; TRBD2 aligns across 9 bases. Per germline, CDR1 SGHDN and CDR2 FVKESK. Trimming took 1 base from V and 0 from J; bases not matched to a gene: 7. This CDR3 has 18 amino acids. CDR3 amino acids: CASSQVSGREVSYNEQFF. The CDR3 coding sequence is TGTGCCAGCAGCCAAGTTAGCGGGAGAGAGGTCTCCTACAATGAGCAGTTCTTC. The variable domain in full, completed from reference TRBV14 and TRBJ2-1, reads EAGVTQFPSHSVIEKGQTVTLRCDPISGHDNLYWYRRVMGKEIKFLLHFVKESKQDESGMPNNRFLAERTGGTYSTLKVQPAELEDSGVYFCASSQVSGREVSYNEQFFGPGTRLTVL.

This clone was found a few times. The J gene is TRBJ1-3, the V gene TRBV9; 7 bases agree with TRBD1. The CDR3 is 14 residues long. The germline CDR1 and CDR2 sequences are SGDLS and YYNGEE. After removal of 4 bases from V and 3 bases from J, the junction contained 4 bases not matched to a gene. CDR3 sequence (DNA): TGTGCCAGCAGCCCGCGGACAGGTGGAAACACCATATATTTT. This gives the protein CASSPRTGGNTIYF. The whole variable domain, filled in from reference TRBV9 and TRBJ1-3, reads DSGVTQTPKHLITATGQRVTLRCSPRSGDLSVYWYQQSLDQGLQFLIQYYNGEERAKGNILERFSAQQFPDLHSELNLSSLELGDSALYFCASSPRTGGNTIYFGEGSWLTVV.

V usage is TRBV7-6 and J usage is TRBJ2-3; D possibly corresponds to TRBD2 (5 bases). The CDR3 has 14 amino acids. Trimming removed 4 bases from V and 3 bases from J, with 11 bases in between. Per the germline V gene, CDR1 is SGHVS and CDR2 is FNYEAQ. Written as DNA, the CDR3 is TGTGCCAGCAGCTCCGGGGTACCGACAGATACGCAGTATTTT. Its translation: CASSSGVPTDTQYF.

Only a few counts were recorded for this clone. V usage is TRBV15 and J usage is TRBJ2-1, with 15 nucleotides matching TRBD2. The CDR3 is 18 amino acids. Germline values: CDR1 LNHNV, CDR2 YYDKDF (reference sequence). Trimming removed 3 bases from V and 7 bases from J; junction bases left unmatched: 10. In DNA form, the CDR3 reads TGTGCCACCAGCAGCCCCCCGAGGGGGACTAGCGGGAGGAATGAGCAGTTCTTC. Translation: CATSSPPRGTSGRNEQFF.

This sequence joins TRBV4-3 and TRBJ2-2, with 13 bases aligning to TRBD2. CDR1 is LGHNA and CDR2 is YSLEER in the germline V gene. This CDR3 is built from 20 residues. V gave up 2 bases and J gave up 3 bases; unmatched junction bases: 12. The CDR3 nucleotides read TGCGCCAGCAGCCAAAATACTGGGGGACTAGCGGGGACTTACACCGGGGAGCTGTTTTTT. This gives the protein CASSQNTGGLAGTYTGELFF.